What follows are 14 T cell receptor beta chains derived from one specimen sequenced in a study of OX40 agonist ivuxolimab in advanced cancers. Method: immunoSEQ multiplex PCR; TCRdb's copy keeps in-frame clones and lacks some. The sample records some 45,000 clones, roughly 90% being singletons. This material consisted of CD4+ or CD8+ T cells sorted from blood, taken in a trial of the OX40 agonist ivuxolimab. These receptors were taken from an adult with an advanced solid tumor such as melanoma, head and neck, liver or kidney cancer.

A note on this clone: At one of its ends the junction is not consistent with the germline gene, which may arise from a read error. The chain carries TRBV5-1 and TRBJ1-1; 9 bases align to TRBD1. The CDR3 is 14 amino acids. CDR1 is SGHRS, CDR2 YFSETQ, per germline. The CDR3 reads CASRFIKQGARAFF. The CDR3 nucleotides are TGTGCCAGCCGTTTTATTAAACAGGGGGCAAGAGCTTTCTTT.

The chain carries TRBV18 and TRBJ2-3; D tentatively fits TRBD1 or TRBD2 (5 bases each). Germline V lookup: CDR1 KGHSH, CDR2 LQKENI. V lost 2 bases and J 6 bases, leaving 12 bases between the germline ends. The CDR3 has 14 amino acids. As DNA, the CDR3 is TGTGCCAGCTCACCAGGGGGTAGTGAGGATACGCAGTATTTT. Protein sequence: CASSPGGSEDTQYF.

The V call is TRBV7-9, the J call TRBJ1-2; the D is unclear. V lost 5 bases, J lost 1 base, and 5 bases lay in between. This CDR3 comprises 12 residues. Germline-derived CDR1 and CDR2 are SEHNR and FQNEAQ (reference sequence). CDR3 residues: CASSGVNYGYTF. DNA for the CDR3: TGTGCCAGCAGCGGTGTTAACTATGGCTACACCTTC.

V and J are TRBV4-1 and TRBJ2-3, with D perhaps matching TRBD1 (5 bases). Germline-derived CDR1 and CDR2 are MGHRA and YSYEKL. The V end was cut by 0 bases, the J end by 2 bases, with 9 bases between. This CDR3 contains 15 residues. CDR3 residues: CASSQEQVYTDTQYF. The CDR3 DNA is TGCGCCAGCAGCCAAGAACAGGTCTACACAGATACGCAGTATTTT.

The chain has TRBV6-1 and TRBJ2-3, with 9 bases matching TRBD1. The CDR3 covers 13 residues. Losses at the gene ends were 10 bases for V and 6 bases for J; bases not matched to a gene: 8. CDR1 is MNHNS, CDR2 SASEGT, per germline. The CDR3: CATTGGGLDTQYF. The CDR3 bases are TGTGCCACCACAGGGGGCGGGTTGGATACGCAGTATTTT.

CDR3 amino acids: CASAPGWEGAGELFF. The CDR3, as DNA: TGTGCCAGCGCACCGGGGTGGGAGGGCGCCGGGGAGCTGTTTTTT. The gene calls are TRBV6-5 and TRBJ2-2, with 7 bases matching TRBD2. Germline V gene sequence: CDR1 MNHEY, CDR2 SVGAGI. This CDR3 comprises 15 residues. With V trimmed by 8 bases and J by 6 bases, 12 bases remained unmatched.

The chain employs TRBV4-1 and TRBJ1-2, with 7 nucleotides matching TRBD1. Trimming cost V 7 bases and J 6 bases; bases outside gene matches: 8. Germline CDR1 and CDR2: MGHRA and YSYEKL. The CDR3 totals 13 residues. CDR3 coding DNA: TGCGCCAGCACGGCGGCAGGGGGGGATGGCTACACCTTC. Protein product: CASTAAGGDGYTF.

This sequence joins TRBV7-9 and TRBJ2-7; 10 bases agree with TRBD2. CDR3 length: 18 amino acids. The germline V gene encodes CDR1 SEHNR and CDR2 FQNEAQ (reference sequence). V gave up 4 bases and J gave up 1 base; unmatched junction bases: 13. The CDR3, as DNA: TGTGCCAGCAGCTCAATTTCCCCAACTAGCGGGACGTCCTACGAGCAGTACTTC. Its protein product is CASSSISPTSGTSYEQYF.

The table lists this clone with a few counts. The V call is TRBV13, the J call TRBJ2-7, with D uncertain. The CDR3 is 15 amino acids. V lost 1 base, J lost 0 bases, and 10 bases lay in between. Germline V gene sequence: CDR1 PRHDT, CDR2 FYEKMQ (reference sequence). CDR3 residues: CASSLELASSYEQYF. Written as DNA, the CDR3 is TGTGCCAGCAGCTTAGAGTTAGCTTCCTCCTACGAGCAGTACTTC. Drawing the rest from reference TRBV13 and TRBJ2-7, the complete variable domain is AAGVIQSPRHLIKEKRETATLKCYPIPRHDTVYWYQQGPGQDPQFLISFYEKMQSDKGSIPDRFSAQQFSDYHSELNMSSLELGDSALYFCASSLELASSYEQYFGPGTRLTVT.

The CDR3 loop reads CASGWNNEQFF. The CDR3 region has the DNA TGTGCTAGTGGCTGGAACAATGAGCAGTTCTTC. J is TRBJ2-1 and V is TRBV12-5; the D is unclear. The ends were cut back, 6 bases at V and 5 bases at J, with 5 bases in the middle. Germline CDR1 reads LGHNT; CDR2 reads FRNRAP. The CDR3 is 11 residues long.

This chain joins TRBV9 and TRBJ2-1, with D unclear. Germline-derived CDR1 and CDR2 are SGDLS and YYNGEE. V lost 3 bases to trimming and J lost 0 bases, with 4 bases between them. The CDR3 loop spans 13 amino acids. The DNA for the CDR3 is TGTGCCAGCAGCGGTGTCTCCTACAATGAGCAGTTCTTC. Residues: CASSGVSYNEQFF. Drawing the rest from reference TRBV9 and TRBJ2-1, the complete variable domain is DSGVTQTPKHLITATGQRVTLRCSPRSGDLSVYWYQQSLDQGLQFLIQYYNGEERAKGNILERFSAQQFPDLHSELNLSSLELGDSALYFCASSGVSYNEQFFGPGTRLTVL.

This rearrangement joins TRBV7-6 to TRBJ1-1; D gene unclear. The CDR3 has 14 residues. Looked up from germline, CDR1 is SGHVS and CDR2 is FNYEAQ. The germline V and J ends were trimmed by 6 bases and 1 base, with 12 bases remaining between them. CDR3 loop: CASSRRAGNTEAFF. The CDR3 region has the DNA TGTGCCAGCAGTAGAAGAGCAGGGAACACTGAAGCTTTCTTT.

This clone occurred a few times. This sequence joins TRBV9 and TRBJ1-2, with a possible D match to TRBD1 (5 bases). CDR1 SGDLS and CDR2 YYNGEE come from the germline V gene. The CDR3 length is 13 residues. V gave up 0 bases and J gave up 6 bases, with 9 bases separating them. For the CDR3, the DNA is TGTGCCAGCAGCGTAGGCGGAGGGGATGGCTACACCTTC. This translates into CASSVGGGDGYTF.

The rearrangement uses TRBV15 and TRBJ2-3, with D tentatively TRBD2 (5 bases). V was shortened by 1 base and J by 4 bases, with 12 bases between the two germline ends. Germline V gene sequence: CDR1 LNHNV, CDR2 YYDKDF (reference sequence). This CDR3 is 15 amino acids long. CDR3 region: CATSRVGGSADTQYF. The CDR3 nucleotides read TGTGCCACCAGCAGAGTGGGTGGGAGTGCAGATACGCAGTATTTT.